Listed below are T cell receptor beta chains from one sample, sequenced in a study of neurological immune-mediated disorders. Via MiXCR, TCRdb re-called the 5' RACE reads, giving one row per CDR3 protein. Found here are 40,000 or so distinct CDR3 sequences, around 10% of them singletons; the top ten hold roughly 3.9%. The specimen sequenced was PBMCs. The source is a man between 60 and 75 years old with HTLV-1-associated myelopathy (HAM/TSP). Each CDR3 is given with its conserved first and last residue. A D gene is named only where the DNA matches it firmly. Clone size, where shown, is once, few, many, or a class for clones that have expanded.

j_call clone_size v_call d_call cdr3_nt cdr3_aa
TRBJ1-1 NA TRBV20-1 NA TGCAGTGTACCTATTCAGACAGCCGAGAACACTGAAGCTTTCTTT CSVPIQTAENTEAFF
TRBJ1-2 many TRBV20-1 NA TGCAGTGCTAGTGCGGGGTCCGGCTATGGCTACACCTTC CSASAGSGYGYTF
TRBJ2-1 many TRBV20-1 NA TGCAGTGCTAGAGGGGGAGTTACCGGGACCGCCTACAATGAGCAGTTCTTC CSARGGVTGTAYNEQFF
TRBJ1-1 many TRBV5-1 NA TGCGCCAGCAGCTTGGGGGACGGTAACACTGAAGCTTTCTTT CASSLGDGNTEAFF
TRBJ2-7 many TRBV14 TRBD2 TGTGCCAGCAGCCGCTTCCCGCGGGAGAGCTACGAGCAGTACTTC CASSRFPRESYEQYF
TRBJ2-7 many TRBV20-1 NA TGCAGTGCTAGAAGAGGATCGGGCTACGAGCAGTACTTC CSARRGSGYEQYF
TRBJ2-3 many TRBV28 TRBD1 TGTGCCAGCAGTTTAGGCTGGGACAGGGTTGATACGCAGTATTTT CASSLGWDRVDTQYF
TRBJ1-1 many TRBV7-8 NA TGTGCCAGCAGCTTAGACAGGAAGAACACTGAAGCTTTCTTT CASSLDRKNTEAFF
TRBJ1-5 NA TRBV2 NA TGTGCCAGCAGTCAAGACCGGAGAGATCAGCCCCAGCATTTT CASSQDRRDQPQHF
TRBJ2-7 NA TRBV3-1 NA TGTGCCAGCAGCCCCGACCGAGGGGAGCAGTACTTC CASSPDRGEQYF
TRBJ1-5 many TRBV5-1 NA TGCGCCATCAGCTTGGACCCTTACGGGCAGCCCCAGCATTTT CAISLDPYGQPQHF
TRBJ2-1 many TRBV5-5 TRBD2 TGTGCCAGCAGCTTGCGTACTAGCGGGAGTATAGGTGAGCAGTTCTTC CASSLRTSGSIGEQFF
TRBJ2-3 medium-sized TRBV21-1 NA TGTGCCAGCAGCAGAAGGACAGGGGGCCCCACAGATACGCAGTATTTT CASSRRTGGPTDTQYF
TRBJ2-2 many TRBV24-1 TRBD1 TGTGCCACCAGTGGGCAGGGGGCCTCCGGGGAGCTGTTTTTT CATSGQGASGELFF
TRBJ2-7 many TRBV5-1 TRBD2 TGCGCCAGCAGCTTAGCGGGGGGCACCTACGAGCAGTACTTC CASSLAGGTYEQYF
TRBJ2-2 many TRBV6-5 TRBD1 TGTGCCAGCACCGTTGGACAGGGGGCCGGGGAGCTGTTTTTT CASTVGQGAGELFF
TRBJ2-3 many TRBV27 TRBD2 TGTGCCAGCAGGGGATTTTCGGGGAGGGAAGATACGCAGTATTTT CASRGFSGREDTQYF
TRBJ2-2 many TRBV5-1 TRBD1 TGCGCCAGCAGCTTGGCCCCTTCGGGACAGCTGAACACCGGGGAGCTGTTTTTT CASSLAPSGQLNTGELFF
TRBJ1-1 many TRBV5-1 NA TGCGCCAGCAACACGGACACCCCGAGGATCACTGAAGCTTTCTTT CASNTDTPRITEAFF
TRBJ2-4 many TRBV20-1 TRBD2 TGCAGTGCTTCTCGGGAGGCTGACAACATTCAGTACTTC CSASREADNIQYF
TRBJ2-3 many TRBV20-1 TRBD2 TGCAGTGCTATGCGGGAGGGGGGGTACACAGATACGCAGTATTTT CSAMREGGYTDTQYF
TRBJ1-1 many TRBV3-1 TRBD1 TGTGCCAGCAGCCAAGGGGACAGGGAAGCTTTCTTT CASSQGDREAFF
TRBJ2-5 many TRBV5-1 NA TGCGCCAGCAGCCCAGGGGACCCCCAAGAGACCCAGTACTTC CASSPGDPQETQYF
TRBJ2-5 many TRBV5-1 TRBD2 TGCGCCAGCAGCGACGGGGGACTAGCGGGAGGGAGGGAGACCCAGTACTTC CASSDGGLAGGRETQYF
TRBJ1-5 NA TRBV10-3 NA TGTGCCATCAGTGCAGGGACAAGCAATCAGCCCCAGCATTTT CAISAGTSNQPQHF
TRBJ1-5 many TRBV12-3/TRBV12-4 NA TGTGCCAGCACCTCAGGGGATAGCAATCAGCCCCAGCATTTT CASTSGDSNQPQHF
TRBJ1-6 many TRBV20-1 NA TGCAGTGCTAGAGACGTTCAAGATTCACCCCTCCACTTT CSARDVQDSPLHF
TRBJ2-1 many TRBV9 TRBD1 TGTGCCAGCAGCGTAGGTCCGGGACAGGGGGCTTCGGGGAATGAGCAGTTCTTC CASSVGPGQGASGNEQFF
TRBJ1-5 few TRBV20-1 TRBD1 TGCAGTGCTCGTCCCGGGACAGGGGTGGGTCAGCCCCAGCATTTT CSARPGTGVGQPQHF
TRBJ2-7 many TRBV2 TRBD1 TGTGCCAGCAGTCGGGACAGGACATACGAGCAGTACTTC CASSRDRTYEQYF
TRBJ2-7 many TRBV2 TRBD1 TGTGCCAGCAGCGCGGGGACAGGGGGCGCGAGATATGAGCAGTACTTC CASSAGTGGARYEQYF
TRBJ1-5 many TRBV27 NA TGTGCCAGCAGTTGGGGTTTGGATCAGCCCCAGCATTTT CASSWGLDQPQHF
TRBJ2-7 NA TRBV5-1 TRBD1 TGCGCCAGCAGCTTGGGCGGGACAGGGATGAAGGTCTACGAGCAGTACTTC CASSLGGTGMKVYEQYF
TRBJ2-5 many TRBV29-1 TRBD1 TGCAGCGTTTCGGGGGGACAGGGGAATTTACCAGAGACCCAGTACTTC CSVSGGQGNLPETQYF
TRBJ2-7 many TRBV5-6 TRBD1 TGTGCCAGCAGCTTGGTTTCCGGACAGGGGGCATCATACGAGCAGTACTTC CASSLVSGQGASYEQYF
TRBJ1-5 many TRBV20-1 NA TGCAGTGCTAGGCGTCCGGGTCAGGGACCCAATCAGCCCCAGCATTTT CSARRPGQGPNQPQHF
TRBJ2-1 many TRBV7-8 TRBD2 TGTGCCAGCAGCTCGGGACTAGCGGGAGTTGTCGCGTTCCCACAGTTCTTC CASSSGLAGVVAFPQFF
TRBJ1-3 many TRBV6-6 NA TGTGCCAGCACTGAGGGGAGAAACACCATATATTTT CASTEGRNTIYF
TRBJ1-3 many TRBV7-3 NA TGTGCCAGCAGCCCCGACCTCCACCGGGAAGGAAACACCATATATTTT CASSPDLHREGNTIYF
TRBJ2-7 many TRBV5-1 NA TGCGCCAGCAGCTTCTGGGGCGGGAACGAGCAGTACTTC CASSFWGGNEQYF
TRBJ2-1 many TRBV9 TRBD1 TGTGCCAGCAGCGTAGGACAGGGAACGTACAATGAGCAGTTCTTC CASSVGQGTYNEQFF
TRBJ2-1 many TRBV20-1 TRBD1 TGCAGTGCTAGAGGACAGGGAAGTGAGCAGTTCTTC CSARGQGSEQFF
TRBJ1-5 many TRBV10-3 TRBD1 TGTGCCATCAGCGGGACAGTAGGTGGTCAGCCCCAGCATTTT CAISGTVGGQPQHF
TRBJ1-2 many TRBV20-1 NA TGCAGTGCACACACAGGGCGCCGAGGTGGCTACACCTTC CSAHTGRRGGYTF